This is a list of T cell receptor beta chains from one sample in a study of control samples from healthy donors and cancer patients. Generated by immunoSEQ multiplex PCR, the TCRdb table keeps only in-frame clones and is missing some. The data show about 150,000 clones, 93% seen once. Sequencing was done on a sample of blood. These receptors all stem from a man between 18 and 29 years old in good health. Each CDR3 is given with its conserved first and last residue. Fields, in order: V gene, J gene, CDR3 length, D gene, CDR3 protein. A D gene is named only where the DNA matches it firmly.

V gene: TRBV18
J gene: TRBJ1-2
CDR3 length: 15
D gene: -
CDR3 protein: CASSQGSGESYGYTF

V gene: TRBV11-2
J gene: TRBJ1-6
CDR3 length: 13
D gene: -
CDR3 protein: CASSLRGDSPLHF

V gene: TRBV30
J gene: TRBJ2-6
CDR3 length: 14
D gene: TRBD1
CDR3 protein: CAWHRGSGANVLTF

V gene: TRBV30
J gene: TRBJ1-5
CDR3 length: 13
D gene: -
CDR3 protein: CAWSANPNQPQHF

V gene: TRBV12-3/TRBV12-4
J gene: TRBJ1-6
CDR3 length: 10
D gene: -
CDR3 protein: CQQGNSPLHF

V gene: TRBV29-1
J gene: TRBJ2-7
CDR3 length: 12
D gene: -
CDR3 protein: CSGGTQRDEQYF

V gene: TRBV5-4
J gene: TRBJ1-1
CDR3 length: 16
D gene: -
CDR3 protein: CASSLNRGGRGTEAFF

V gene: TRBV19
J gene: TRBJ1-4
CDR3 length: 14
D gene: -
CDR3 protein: CASSGGVFDEKLFF

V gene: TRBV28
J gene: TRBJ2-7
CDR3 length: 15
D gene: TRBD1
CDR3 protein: CASSPRQGPLNEQYF

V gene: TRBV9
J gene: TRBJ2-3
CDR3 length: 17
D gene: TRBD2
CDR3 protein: CASSGGRTSGTTDTQYF

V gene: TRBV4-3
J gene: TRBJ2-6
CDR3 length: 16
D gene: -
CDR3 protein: CASSQEYGVGANVLTF

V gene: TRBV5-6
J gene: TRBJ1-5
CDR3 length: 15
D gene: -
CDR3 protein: CASSFAGTSNQPQHF

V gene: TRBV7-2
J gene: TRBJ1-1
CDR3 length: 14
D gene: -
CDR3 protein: CASSSAEVYTEAFF

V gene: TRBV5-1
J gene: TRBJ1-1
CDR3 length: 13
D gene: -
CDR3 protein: CASSPAQNTEAFF

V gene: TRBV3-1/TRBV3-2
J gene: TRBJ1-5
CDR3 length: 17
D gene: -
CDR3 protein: CASSQDVPGTFNQPQHF

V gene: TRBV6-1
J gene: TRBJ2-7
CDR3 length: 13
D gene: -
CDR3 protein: CASSEAPRKEQYF